This record covers a single T cell receptor beta chain. This CDR3 is 17 amino acids long. V was clipped by 5 bases and J by 5 bases; unmatched bases: 12. CDR1 is MNHNS, CDR2 SASEGT, per germline. Unique molecular identifiers featured in how the TCRbeta library was prepared. TCRdb re-called the PCR reads with MiXCR, one entry per CDR3 protein. Seen here are 450,000 to 600,000 distinct CDR3 sequences, around 19% observed once, and the top ten hold 2.5% to 4%. The source of the sample is a study of T-cell reconstitution after alpha-beta-depleted transplantation in children. This TCR came from a human donor who donated a stem cell graft to a child with acute lymphoblastic leukemia. The rearrangement links TRBV6-1 to TRBJ2-7; TRBD2 matches at 13 bases. This sample comprised PBMCs from the stem cell graft donor, obtained from the stem cell graft. The DNA for the CDR3 is TGTGCCAGCAGTCCACGGGGACTAGCGGGAACGACCAACGAGCAGTACTTC. It is translated as CASSPRGLAGTTNEQYF.